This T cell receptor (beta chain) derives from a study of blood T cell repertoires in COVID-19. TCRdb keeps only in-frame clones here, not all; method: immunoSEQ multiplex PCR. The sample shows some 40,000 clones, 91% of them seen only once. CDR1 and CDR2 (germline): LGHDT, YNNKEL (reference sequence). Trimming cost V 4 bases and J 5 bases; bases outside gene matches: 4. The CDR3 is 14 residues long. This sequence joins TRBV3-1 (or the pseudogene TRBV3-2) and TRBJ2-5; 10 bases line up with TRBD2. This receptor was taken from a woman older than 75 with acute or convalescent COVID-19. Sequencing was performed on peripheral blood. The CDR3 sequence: CASSLAGGMETQYF. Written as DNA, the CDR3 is TGTGCCAGCAGCCTAGCGGGGGGCATGGAGACCCAGTACTTC.